These 29 T cell receptor beta chains originate from one sample sequenced in a study of blood T cells in healthy people across ages. PCR was performed a second time for roughly 7 to 12 cycles using a sample-barcoded 5' primer and a J-beta primer mix. TCRdb re-analysed the 5' RACE reads in MiXCR, keeping a single row per CDR3 protein. The repertoire includes more than 1.4 million distinct CDR3 sequences, approximately 38% of them detected once, and roughly 8.2% sits in the top ten. Sequencing was performed on blood. These receptors originate from a young woman in good health.

This clonotype has ten or more counts. This chain links TRBV6-5 with TRBJ2-3, with unresolved D. There are 12 residues in the CDR3. The V and J ends lost 4 bases and 4 bases respectively, with 6 bases between them. Germline values: CDR1 MNHEY, CDR2 SVGAGI. The CDR3 loop is CASSSSPDTQYF. Here the CDR3 DNA reads TGTGCCAGCAGTTCCTCCCCAGATACGCAGTATTTT.

This rearrangement joins TRBV27 to TRBJ2-2, with 12 positions matching TRBD1. The CDR3 extends over 15 amino acids. V gave up 5 bases and J gave up 10 bases; unmatched junction bases: 8. Per germline, CDR1 MNHEY and CDR2 SMNVEV (reference sequence). The CDR3 DNA is TGTGCCAGCAGTCGCCCGGGACAGGGGGCGACGGAGCTGTTTTTT. It translates to CASSRPGQGATELFF.

A few counts support this clonotype. V usage is TRBV10-1 and J usage is TRBJ2-4; D remains unclear. The J call is doubtful: the DNA matches TRBJ2-7 better. This CDR3 contains 13 residues. From germline, CDR1 is WNHNN and CDR2 SYGVQD (reference sequence). In DNA, the CDR3 is TGCGCCAGCAGTGAGAGCGACGGCTACGAGCAGTACTTC. Translated: CASSESDGYEQYF.

Notes on this clonotype: A read error may produce the germline difference seen at one junction end. Here the CDR3 reads CCATGGGASGELFF. The DNA for the CDR3 is TGCTGTGCGACAGGCGGGGGGGCATCCGGGGAGCTGTTTTTT. The gene calls are TRBV20-1 and TRBJ2-2; 9 bases are a match to TRBD2. This CDR3 contains 14 residues. In germline, CDR1 is DFQATT, CDR2 SNEGSKA (reference sequence).

This chain links TRBV19 with TRBJ2-5; the D is unclear. TRBJ2-7 matches the DNA end more closely, so the J call is doubtful. The CDR3 spans 14 residues. Germline CDR1 reads LNHDA; CDR2 reads SQIVND (reference sequence). The CDR3 sequence is CASSRSTLAYEQYF. The DNA for the CDR3 is TGTGCCAGTAGTAGGTCCACCCTCGCCTACGAGCAGTACTTC.

The chain uses TRBV29-1 and TRBJ2-7; TRBD1 agrees at 10 bases. V was pared by 4 bases and J by 7 bases, with 22 bases of the junction left unmatched. The CDR3 runs to 18 residues. Germline V gene data show CDR1 as SQVTM and CDR2 as ANQGSEA. The CDR3 nucleotides are TGCAGCGTTGTTGGTGTTTCGGGACAGGGGAGCTCCTACAATGAGCAGTACTTC. This gives the protein CSVVGVSGQGSSYNEQYF.

J is TRBJ2-7 and V is TRBV20-1, with D perhaps being TRBD1 or TRBD2 (6 bases each). This CDR3 contains 15 residues. Per germline, CDR1 DFQATT and CDR2 SNEGSKA (reference sequence). V dropped 6 bases and J dropped 2 bases, with 20 bases sitting between them. The CDR3 region has the DNA TGCAGTGCCATTAGCCGCGGGACACCTCCCTACGAGCAGTACTTC. It encodes CSAISRGTPPYEQYF.

This clonotype has only a few counts. This chain uses TRBV11-2 with TRBJ2-1, with D unresolved. Trimming took off 1 base at V and 6 bases at J, with 10 bases between the two ends. CDR3 size: 14 residues. CDR1 is SGHAT and CDR2 is FQNNGV in the germline V gene. The DNA of the CDR3 is TGTGCCAGCAGCTTAGTACCGAGAACCAATGAGCAGTTCTTC. The encoded protein is CASSLVPRTNEQFF.

This clonotype was counted between two and nine times. The chain recombines TRBV27 with TRBJ1-1, with unresolved D. V was trimmed by 6 bases and J by 0 bases, leaving 17 bases between them. CDR1 and CDR2 from the germline V gene are MNHEY and SMNVEV (reference sequence). The CDR3 is made up of 16 amino acids. The CDR3 spells CASSPEPGYMNTEAFF. The DNA of the CDR3 is TGTGCCAGCAGCCCAGAGCCGGGATACATGAACACTGAAGCTTTCTTT.

This clonotype was counted at least ten times. The chain recombines TRBV27 with TRBJ2-7; TRBD2 matches at 7 bases. Germline V CDR1 and CDR2: MNHEY, SMNVEV (reference sequence). V lost 8 bases, J lost 1 base, and 8 bases stayed unmatched. The CDR3 spans 14 residues. Here the CDR3 reads CASWGRTRSYEQYF. In DNA, the CDR3 is TGTGCCAGCTGGGGGAGGACTAGATCCTACGAGCAGTACTTC.

CDR3: CASSQVQGAREQYF. CDR3 nucleotides: TGCGCCAGCAGCCAAGTACAGGGGGCGCGAGAGCAGTACTTC. This sequence joins TRBV4-1 and TRBJ2-5; 9 nucleotides line up with TRBD1. This CDR3 region has 14 residues. Per the germline V gene, CDR1 is MGHRA and CDR2 is YSYEKL. The junction had 8 bases not matched to a gene; V was cut back by 1 base and J by 11 bases.

A few counts support this clonotype. CDR3 in DNA: TGTGCCAGCAGCTGGGGCCCTGGACTCTACAATGAGCAGTTCTTC. It encodes CASSWGPGLYNEQFF. This chain joins TRBV7-3 and TRBJ2-1, with D perhaps assigned TRBD1 or TRBD2 (5 bases each). Trimming stripped 4 bases from V and 3 bases from J, with 13 bases between. The CDR3 has 15 residues. Germline lookup yields CDR1 SGHTA and CDR2 FQGTGA.

This clonotype was counted a single time. The chain couples TRBV7-3 to TRBJ2-5; weak D call: TRBD1 (5 bases). The CDR3 spans 14 residues. Germline V gene data show CDR1 as SGHTA and CDR2 as FQGTGA. Trimming left V 4 bases short and J 2 bases short, with 11 bases between. The CDR3 loop reads CASSSGIEQETQYF. In DNA form, the CDR3 reads TGTGCCAGCAGCTCAGGGATCGAGCAAGAGACCCAGTACTTC.

The chain carries TRBV11-3 and TRBJ2-1; 10 nucleotides match TRBD2. With the DNA end fitting TRBJ2-7 better, the J assignment may be wrong. The germline V gene encodes CDR1 SGHNT and CDR2 YENEEA. The CDR3 runs to 14 residues. The CDR3 loop is CASSIAGGSGEQYF. The CDR3 bases are TGTGCCAGCAGCATAGCGGGGGGTTCTGGAGAGCAGTACTTC.

The V call is TRBV5-1, the J call TRBJ2-1; D may correspond to TRBD1 or TRBD2 (6 bases each). With the DNA end fitting TRBJ2-7 better, the J assignment may be wrong. Germline values: CDR1 SGHRS, CDR2 YFSETQ. The CDR3 totals 15 residues. CDR3 residues: CASTWGAVVYNEQYF. CDR3 coding DNA: TGCGCCAGCACCTGGGGGGCTGTGGTTTACAATGAGCAGTACTTC.

The rearrangement links TRBV27 to TRBJ2-2; possibly TRBD1 for D (6 bases). This CDR3 is 17 amino acids long. Germline CDR1 and CDR2: MNHEY and SMNVEV (reference sequence). Trimming took off 3 bases at V and 5 bases at J, with 19 bases between the two ends. CDR3 coding DNA: TGTGCCAGCAGTTTTCTGGTGGGCAGGGGTAGGACCGGGGAGCTGTTTTTT. Encoded protein: CASSFLVGRGRTGELFF.

The table lists this clonotype with a few counts. The chain combines TRBV25-1 with TRBJ1-4, with 8 bases matching TRBD1. Germline V gene sequence: CDR1 MGHDK, CDR2 SYGVNS. The CDR3 sequence is 15 residues long. J lost 7 bases, V lost 1 base, and 5 bases had no gene match. The CDR3 here is CASSEFQGASEKLFF. DNA of the CDR3: TGTGCCAGCAGTGAATTTCAGGGGGCTTCTGAAAAACTGTTTTTT.

The genes are TRBV15 and TRBJ1-5, with D perhaps matching TRBD1 (6 bases). CDR3 length equals 15 residues. Germline CDR1 is LNHNV and CDR2 is YYDKDF (reference sequence). V gave up 5 bases and J gave up 3 bases, with 14 bases separating them. CDR3 bases: TGTGCCACCAGCGCCTCCAGGGGATCCAATCAGCCCCAGCATTTT. Its translation: CATSASRGSNQPQHF.

This chain uses TRBV20-1 with TRBJ2-4, with TRBD2 matching 7 bases. V lost 1 base to trimming and J lost 13 bases; unmatched junction nucleotides: 16. In germline, CDR1 is DFQATT, CDR2 SNEGSKA (reference sequence). The CDR3 is made up of 15 amino acids. In DNA form, the CDR3 reads TGCAGTGCTAGAGGCGCGGGGGATCCCTACAATGAGCAGTACTTC. The encoded protein is CSARGAGDPYNEQYF.

The chain couples TRBV20-1 to TRBJ2-1; TRBD2 matches 16 bases. Per the germline V gene, CDR1 is DFQATT and CDR2 is SNEGSKA (reference sequence). V trimming: 1 base; J trimming: 6 bases; junction bases outside the gene matches: 6. The CDR3 runs to 17 residues. The CDR3, as DNA: TGCAGTGCTAGAGGGGGCGGGACTAGCGGGAGGGCCAATGAGCAGTTCTTC. Amino acids: CSARGGGTSGRANEQFF.

The chain couples TRBV30 to TRBJ2-7; a possible D gene is TRBD1 (5 bases). The CDR3 runs 14 residues. V was shortened by 0 bases and J by 5 bases, with 14 bases between the two germline ends. Germline V gene lookup returns CDR1 GTSNPN and CDR2 SVGIG (reference sequence). In DNA, the CDR3 is TGTGCCTGGAGTGTTTCAGGGCCATGGGACGAGCAGTACTTC. Translation: CAWSVSGPWDEQYF. Using reference TRBV30 and TRBJ2-7 for the parts outside the CDR3, the full variable domain is SQTIHQWPATLVQPVGSPLSLECTVEGTSNPNLYWYRQAAGRGLQLLFYSVGIGQISSEVPQNLSASRPQDRQFILSSKKLLLSDSGFYLCAWSVSGPWDEQYFGPGTRLTVT.

The chain carries TRBV4-2 and TRBJ2-7, with D possibly matching TRBD2 (6 bases). The CDR3 extends over 13 amino acids. CDR1 and CDR2 from the germline V gene are LGHNA and YNFKEQ. V was cut by 4 bases and J by 7 bases, with 14 bases left in between. This CDR3 is CASSPGGVDEQYF. CDR3 nucleotides: TGTGCCAGCAGCCCCGGCGGGGTGGATGAGCAGTACTTC.

The chain employs TRBV6-5 and TRBJ1-1; D might be TRBD1 (5 bases). The CDR3 length is 12 residues. Germline CDR1 is MNHEY and CDR2 is SVGAGI. V gave up 6 bases and J gave up 4 bases, with 9 bases separating them. As DNA, the CDR3 is TGTGCCAGCAGGTGGGGGAGCACTGAAGCTTTCTTT. Its protein product is CASRWGSTEAFF.

This clonotype was seen a few times. This sequence joins TRBV20-1 and TRBJ2-1, with TRBD2 matching over 11 bases. The CDR3 runs to 16 residues. CDR1 is DFQATT, CDR2 SNEGSKA, per germline (reference sequence). V was pared by 6 bases and J by 9 bases, with 16 bases of the junction left unmatched. CDR3 sequence reads: CSAVSSTSGSPREQFF. Written as DNA, the CDR3 is TGCAGTGCCGTGTCATCCACTAGCGGGAGTCCGCGTGAGCAGTTCTTC.

V is TRBV6-5 and J is TRBJ2-5; TRBD2 matches 11 bases. CDR3 length: 16 amino acids. The V gene's germline CDR1 is MNHEY and CDR2 SVGAGI. J lost 11 bases, V lost 7 bases, and 18 bases had no gene match. In DNA form, the CDR3 reads TGTGCCAGCATCAAGACCGGGACTAGCGGTTTCAATGAGCAGTACTTC. Its protein product is CASIKTGTSGFNEQYF.

On this clonotype itself: One end of the junction is discordant with germline, which a read error may explain. The chain has TRBV14 and TRBJ2-3, with 10 bases lining up with TRBD2. The CDR3 length is 16 residues. CDR1 and CDR2 (germline): SGHDN, FVKESK. The CDR3 sequence is CASSQGGTSASDTRYF. CDR3 nucleotide sequence: TGTGCCAGCAGCCAAGGAGGGACTAGCGCGTCAGATACGCGGTATTTT. Complete variable domain (other parts from reference TRBV14 and TRBJ2-3): EAGVTQFPSHSVIEKGQTVTLRCDPISGHDNLYWYRRVMGKEIKFLLHFVKESKQDESGMPNNRFLAERTGGTYSTLKVQPAELEDSGVYFCASSQGGTSASDTRYFGPGTRLTVL.

This clonotype was seen a handful of times. The chain couples TRBV20-1 to TRBJ2-7, with TRBD2 matching over 7 bases. The ends lost 3 bases at V and 0 bases at J; junction bases unmatched: 14. Germline CDR1 is DFQATT and CDR2 is SNEGSKA (reference sequence). CDR3 length equals 17 residues. The CDR3 is CSAREMGRGLTSYEQYF. The DNA of the CDR3 is TGCAGTGCTAGGGAAATGGGGAGGGGATTGACCTCCTACGAGCAGTACTTC.

The chain links TRBV20-1 to TRBJ1-5, with no clear D. From germline, CDR1 is DFQATT and CDR2 SNEGSKA (reference sequence). With 4 bases removed from V and 2 bases from J, the gap between germline ends came to 12 bases. The CDR3 runs to 14 residues. The CDR3 sequence: CSATAGSGNQPQHF. DNA for the CDR3: TGCAGTGCTACCGCCGGGAGTGGCAATCAGCCCCAGCATTTT.

This sequence joins TRBV6-1 and TRBJ2-7; D assignment may be TRBD1 or TRBD2 (6 bases each). CDR1 and CDR2 from the germline V gene are MNHNS and SASEGT. The V end was cut by 5 bases, the J end by 7 bases, with 30 bases between. This CDR3 comprises 18 residues. CDR3 loop: CASSQTLSGGDTRNEQYF. The CDR3 DNA follows: TGTGCCAGCAGTCAGACACTTAGCGGCGGGGACACGCGGAATGAGCAGTACTTC.